The 16 T cell receptor beta chains reported below all come from one sample, sequenced in a study of blood T cell repertoires in COVID-19. The repertoire was sequenced with immunoSEQ multiplex PCR; TCRdb's copy has only in-frame clones and lacks some. The sample includes under 250,000 clones, about 84% of them seen just once. The sequencing sample was made of peripheral blood. The receptors stem from a woman older than 75 with COVID-19, enrolled during active disease.

The chain uses TRBV5-5 and TRBJ1-1; D possibly corresponds to TRBD1 (6 bases). This CDR3 is 14 amino acids long. Per the germline V gene, CDR1 is SGHKS and CDR2 is YYEKEE (reference sequence). The germline V and J ends were trimmed by 1 base and 5 bases, with 12 bases remaining between them. The CDR3 region is CASSLWGRGTEAFF. For the CDR3, the DNA is TGTGCCAGCAGCTTGTGGGGGCGAGGTACTGAAGCTTTCTTT.

J is TRBJ2-2 and V is TRBV24-1, with D perhaps matching TRBD2 (6 bases). CDR3 size: 14 residues. Germline-derived CDR1 and CDR2 are KGHDR and SFDVKD. Between the trimmed V and J ends, which lost 9 bases and 2 bases, there was a span of 12 bases. The CDR3 DNA reads as TGTGCCACCGGGCGGGGTTTTAACACCGGGGAGCTGTTTTTT. This translates into CATGRGFNTGELFF.

J is TRBJ2-1 and V is TRBV10-3; D gene uncertain. Germline lookup yields CDR1 ENHRY and CDR2 SYGVKD. CDR3 length: 14 residues. Between the trimmed V and J ends, which lost 2 bases and 5 bases, there was a span of 10 bases. The CDR3 spells CAISENNRDNEQFF. The DNA of the CDR3 is TGTGCCATCAGTGAGAACAACCGGGACAATGAGCAGTTCTTC.

The rearrangement joins TRBV15 to TRBJ1-5; D ambiguous. This CDR3 spans 16 amino acids. Trimming shortened V by 0 bases and J by 5 bases, and 14 bases separated the two germline ends. Germline V gene sequence: CDR1 LNHNV, CDR2 YYDKDF (reference sequence). In DNA form, the CDR3 reads TGTGCCACCAGCAGAGAACGTCTCGCGGGAGATCAGCCCCAGCATTTT. Translation: CATSRERLAGDQPQHF.

The rearrangement links TRBV19 to TRBJ1-5, with no clear D. The CDR3 length is 16 residues. The ends were cut back, 7 bases at V and 4 bases at J, with 20 bases in the middle. Germline lookup yields CDR1 LNHDA and CDR2 SQIVND (reference sequence). The CDR3 nucleotides read TGTGCCAGTAATTTGATCGGGAGTAGTGGAAATCAGCCCCAGCATTTT. The encoded protein is CASNLIGSSGNQPQHF.

The chain recombines TRBV16 with TRBJ1-1; D is uncertain. Trimming removed 2 bases at V and 4 bases at J, with 14 bases between. The germline CDR1 and CDR2 sequences are KGHSY and FQNENV. CDR3 length: 15 residues. CDR3 amino acids: CASSQNRLEGTEAFF. CDR3 nucleotide sequence: TGTGCCAGCAGCCAAAATCGACTGGAAGGCACTGAAGCTTTCTTT.

This clone is a singleton in its sample. The chain is built from TRBV5-1 and TRBJ2-1; 10 nucleotides agree with TRBD2. The germline V gene has CDR1 SGHRS and CDR2 YFSETQ. The CDR3 has 15 residues. V was clipped by 4 bases and J by 2 bases; unmatched bases: 3. As DNA, the CDR3 is TGCGCCAGCAGCGACAGCGGGGGGGCCTACAATGAGCAGTTCTTC. Translated, it gives CASSDSGGAYNEQFF.

This clone was observed a handful of times. This chain links TRBV28 with TRBJ2-7; D may be TRBD2 (6 bases). The germline V gene has CDR1 MDHEN and CDR2 SYDVKM. The CDR3 spans 15 residues. The V and J ends lost 5 bases and 0 bases respectively, with 14 bases between them. CDR3 sequence (DNA): TGTGCCAGCAGTGCCTCACCCGGGAGCTCCTACGAGCAGTACGTC. Encoded protein: CASSASPGSSYEQYV.

V gene TRBV28 combines with J gene TRBJ2-7, with TRBD2 matching 10 bases. The CDR3 sequence is 15 residues long. V dropped 5 bases and J dropped 3; count of bases not matched to a gene: 7. In germline, CDR1 is MDHEN, CDR2 SYDVKM. The CDR3 here is CASSPPSGGSYEQYV. DNA for the CDR3: TGTGCCAGCAGTCCACCTAGCGGGGGTAGCTACGAGCAGTACGTC.

J is TRBJ2-2 and V is TRBV3-1 (or the pseudogene TRBV3-2); 7 nucleotides agree with TRBD2. The CDR3 covers 16 residues. Germline assignment: CDR1 LGHDT and CDR2 YNNKEL (reference sequence). Losses at the gene ends were 3 bases for V and 7 bases for J; bases not matched to a gene: 11. The DNA for the CDR3 is TGTGCCAGCAGCCACCGCCGGGACTACCCCGGCGGGGAGCTGTTTTTT. It is translated as CASSHRRDYPGGELFF.

V is TRBV6-5 and J is TRBJ1-1, with D unclear. This CDR3 contains 14 residues. Trimming cost V 6 bases and J 5 bases, with 16 bases left between them. Looked up from germline, CDR1 is MNHEY and CDR2 is SVGAGI. The CDR3 loop reads CASRSAGVGTEAFF. The DNA for the CDR3 is TGTGCCAGCAGATCCGCCGGGGTGGGGACTGAAGCTTTCTTT.

This clone was observed a handful of times. The chain uses TRBV10-1 and TRBJ2-7; 7 bases agree with TRBD1. The ends lost 9 bases at V and 1 base at J; junction bases unmatched: 0. CDR1 is WNHNN, CDR2 SYGVQD, per germline (reference sequence). CDR3 length: 11 amino acids. CDR3 region: CARGQSYEQYF. CDR3 nucleotides: TGCGCCAGGGGACAGTCCTACGAGCAGTACTTC.

This chain links TRBV6-2 or TRBV6-3 with TRBJ2-7, with 15 nucleotides matching TRBD2. CDR3 length: 17 amino acids. Germline assignment: CDR1 MNHEY and CDR2 SVGEGT. V lost 2 bases, J lost 2 bases, and 4 bases stayed unmatched. As DNA, the CDR3 is TGTGCCAGCAGTTACGAAAGGACTAGCGGGGGGGCCTACGAGCAGTACGTC. It yields the protein CASSYERTSGGAYEQYV.

The chain employs TRBV6-5 and TRBJ2-1; D perhaps matches TRBD1 (5 bases). Germline CDR1 and CDR2: MNHEY and SVGAGI. The CDR3 is 13 amino acids. The V end was cut by 6 bases, the J end by 7 bases, with 13 bases between. CDR3 sequence: CASSLRVLNEQFF. Written as DNA, the CDR3 is TGTGCCAGCAGCCTCAGGGTTTTAAATGAGCAGTTCTTC.

The rearrangement joins TRBV7-9 to TRBJ2-1; no reliable D call. The V and J ends lost 1 base and 2 bases respectively, with 6 bases between them. This CDR3 contains 14 residues. CDR1 and CDR2 (germline): SEHNR, FQNEAQ (reference sequence). CDR3 amino acids: CASSLGGTYNEQFF. The CDR3 coding sequence is TGTGCCAGCAGCTTAGGTGGCACCTACAATGAGCAGTTCTTC.

The V gene is TRBV4-2, the J gene TRBJ1-5; the match to TRBD1 covers 8 bases. The CDR3 length is 15 residues. From germline, CDR1 is LGHNA and CDR2 YNFKEQ. The junction had 6 bases not matched to a gene; V was cut back by 2 bases and J by 6 bases. The CDR3 region is CASSQNRGAGQPQHF. CDR3 coding DNA: TGTGCCAGCAGCCAAAACAGGGGGGCGGGTCAGCCCCAGCATTTT.